The following is a TCR beta chain sequence with its context. The entry originates in a study of cytomegalovirus exposure and HLA in healthy donors. This CDR3 comprises 11 residues. CDR1 PRHDT and CDR2 FYEKMQ come from the germline V gene (reference sequence). The V and J ends lost 5 bases and 7 bases respectively, with 9 bases between them. PCR used 60 Vbeta primers and 13 Jbeta primers. Data came from immunoSEQ multiplex PCR; TCRdb stores just in-frame clones and leaves some out. This sample carries approximately 130,000 clones, 82% of them seen once, and the ten largest clones take 2.7%. This TCR was recovered from a boy younger than 10 in good health and CMV-seronegative. J is TRBJ2-7 and V is TRBV13; tentative D call: TRBD2 (6 bases). The sample was PBMCs. In DNA form, the CDR3 reads TGTGCCAGCAGCCTCCGGGGGGAGCAGTACTTC. It translates to CASSLRGEQYF.